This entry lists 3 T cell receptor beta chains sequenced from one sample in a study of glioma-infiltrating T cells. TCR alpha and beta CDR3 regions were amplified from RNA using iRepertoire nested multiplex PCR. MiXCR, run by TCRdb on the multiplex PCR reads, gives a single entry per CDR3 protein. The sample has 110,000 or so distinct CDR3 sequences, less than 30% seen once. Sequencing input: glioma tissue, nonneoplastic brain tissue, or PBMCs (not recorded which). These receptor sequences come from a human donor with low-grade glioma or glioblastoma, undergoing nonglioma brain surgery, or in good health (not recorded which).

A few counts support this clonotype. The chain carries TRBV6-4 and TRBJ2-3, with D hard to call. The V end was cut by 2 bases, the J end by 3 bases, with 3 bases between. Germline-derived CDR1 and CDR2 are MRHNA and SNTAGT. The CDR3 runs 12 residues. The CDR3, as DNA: TGTGCCAGCAGTGACGGGACAGATACGCAGTATTTT. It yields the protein CASSDGTDTQYF.

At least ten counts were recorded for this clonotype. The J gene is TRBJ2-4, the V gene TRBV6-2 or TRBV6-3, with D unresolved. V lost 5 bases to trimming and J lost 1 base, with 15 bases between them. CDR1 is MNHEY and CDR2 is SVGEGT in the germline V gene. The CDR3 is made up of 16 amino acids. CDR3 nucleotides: TGTGCCAGCAGTGTCGTTGGTCCGGAGGCCAAAAACATTCAGTACTTC. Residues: CASSVVGPEAKNIQYF.

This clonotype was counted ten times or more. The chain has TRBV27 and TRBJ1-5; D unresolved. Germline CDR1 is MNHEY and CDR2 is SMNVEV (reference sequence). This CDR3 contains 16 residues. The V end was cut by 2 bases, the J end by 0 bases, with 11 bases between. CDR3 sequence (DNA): TGTGCCAGCAGTTTAAAACCTCTTTATAGCAATCAGCCCCAGCATTTT. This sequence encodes CASSLKPLYSNQPQHF.